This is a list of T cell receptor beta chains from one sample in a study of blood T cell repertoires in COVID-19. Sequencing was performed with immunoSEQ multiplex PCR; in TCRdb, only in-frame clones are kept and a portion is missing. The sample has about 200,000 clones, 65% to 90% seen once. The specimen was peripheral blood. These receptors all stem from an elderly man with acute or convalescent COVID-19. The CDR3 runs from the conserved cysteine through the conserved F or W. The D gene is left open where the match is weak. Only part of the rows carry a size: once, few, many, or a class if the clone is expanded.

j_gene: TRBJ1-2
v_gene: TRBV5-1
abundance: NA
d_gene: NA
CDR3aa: CASSLTGAGAASNYGYTF
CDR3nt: TGCGCCAGCAGCTTGACCGGGGCAGGGGCTGCATCCAACTATGGCTACACCTTC

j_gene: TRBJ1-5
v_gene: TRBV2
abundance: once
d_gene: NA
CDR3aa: CASTGQSNQPQHF
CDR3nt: TGTGCCAGCACCGGACAGAGCAATCAGCCCCAGCATTTT

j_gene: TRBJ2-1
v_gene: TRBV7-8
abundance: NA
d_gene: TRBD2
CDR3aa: CASSLGGGLGYNEQFF
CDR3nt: TGTGCCAGCAGCCTGGGGGGGGGACTCGGCTACAATGAGCAGTTCTTC

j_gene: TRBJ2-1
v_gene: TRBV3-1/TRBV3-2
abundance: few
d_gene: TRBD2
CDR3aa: CASSQAGGYNEQFF
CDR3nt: TGTGCCAGCAGCCAAGCGGGAGGGTACAATGAGCAGTTCTTC

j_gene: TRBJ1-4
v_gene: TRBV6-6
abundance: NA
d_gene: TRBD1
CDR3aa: CASNSQGAANEKLFF
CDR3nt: TGTGCCAGCAACAGCCAGGGGGCGGCTAATGAAAAACTGTTTTTT

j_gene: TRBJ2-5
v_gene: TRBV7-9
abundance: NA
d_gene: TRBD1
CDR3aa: CASSPRDREYQETQYF
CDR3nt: TGTGCCAGCAGCCCGCGGGACAGGGAGTACCAAGAGACCCAGTACTTC

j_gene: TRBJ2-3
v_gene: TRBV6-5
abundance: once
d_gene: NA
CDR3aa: CASAGLADTQYF
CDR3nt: TGTGCCAGCGCGGGTTTGGCAGATACGCAGTATTTT

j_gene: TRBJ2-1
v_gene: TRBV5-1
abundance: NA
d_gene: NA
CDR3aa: CASSHTTGRYNEQFF
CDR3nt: TGCGCCAGCAGCCATACGACAGGCAGGTACAATGAGCAGTTCTTC

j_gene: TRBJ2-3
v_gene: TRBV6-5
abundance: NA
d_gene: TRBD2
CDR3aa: CASARIAGEGTQYF
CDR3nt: TGTGCCAGCGCGAGGATAGCGGGAGAAGGTACGCAGTATTTT

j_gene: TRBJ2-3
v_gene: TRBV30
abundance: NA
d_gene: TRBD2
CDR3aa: CAWSPGTSGRGTDTQYF
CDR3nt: TGTGCCTGGAGCCCGGGGACTAGCGGGAGGGGCACAGATACGCAGTATTTT

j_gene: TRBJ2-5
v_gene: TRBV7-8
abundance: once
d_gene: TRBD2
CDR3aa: CASSYYSGRSGETQYF
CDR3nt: TGTGCCAGCAGCTATTATAGCGGGAGGTCTGGGGAGACCCAGTACTTC

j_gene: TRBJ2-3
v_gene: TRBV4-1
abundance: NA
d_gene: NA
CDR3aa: CASSPRQGGTDTQYF
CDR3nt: TGCGCCAGCAGCCCACGGCAGGGGGGTACAGATACGCAGTATTTT

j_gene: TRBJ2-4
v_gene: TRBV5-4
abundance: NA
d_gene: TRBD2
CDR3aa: CASSLKRGGPSIQYF
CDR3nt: TGTGCCAGCAGCTTGAAGCGGGGGGGCCCGAGCATTCAGTACTTC

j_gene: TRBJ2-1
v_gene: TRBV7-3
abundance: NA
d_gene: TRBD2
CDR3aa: CASSLSSREGLYEQFF
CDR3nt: TGTGCCAGCAGCTTAAGTTCACGGGAGGGCCTCTATGAGCAGTTCTTC

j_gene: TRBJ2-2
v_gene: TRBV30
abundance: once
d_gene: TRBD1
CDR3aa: CAWRVGRGRTGELFF
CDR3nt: TGTGCCTGGAGAGTAGGCAGGGGGCGGACCGGGGAGCTGTTTTTT

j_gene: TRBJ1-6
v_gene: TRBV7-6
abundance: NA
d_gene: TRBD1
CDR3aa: CASSPRQGRDSPLHF
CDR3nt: TGTGCCAGCAGCCCACGACAGGGGAGAGATTCACCCCTCCACTTT

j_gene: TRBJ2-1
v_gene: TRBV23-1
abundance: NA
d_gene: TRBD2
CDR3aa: CASSQYSGTSGSNAYNEQFF
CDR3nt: TGCGCCAGCAGTCAATACTCCGGGACTAGCGGGAGTAACGCCTACAATGAGCAGTTCTTC

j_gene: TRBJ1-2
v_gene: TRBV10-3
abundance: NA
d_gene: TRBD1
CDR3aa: CAIAGTGAGGYTF
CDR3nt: TGTGCCATCGCCGGGACAGGGGCCGGTGGCTACACCTTC

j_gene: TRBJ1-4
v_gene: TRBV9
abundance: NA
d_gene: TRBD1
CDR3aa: CASGGGQAREKLFF
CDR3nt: TGTGCCAGCGGAGGGGGACAGGCTCGCGAAAAACTGTTTTTT

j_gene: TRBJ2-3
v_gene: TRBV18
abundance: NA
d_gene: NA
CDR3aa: CASSPRGGGVTDTQYF
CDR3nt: TGTGCCAGCTCACCCCGTGGGGGCGGCGTCACAGATACGCAGTATTTT

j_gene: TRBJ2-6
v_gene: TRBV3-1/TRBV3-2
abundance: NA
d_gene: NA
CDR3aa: CASSQERAGANVLTF
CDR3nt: TGTGCCAGCAGCCAAGAGCGGGCTGGGGCCAACGTCCTGACTTTC

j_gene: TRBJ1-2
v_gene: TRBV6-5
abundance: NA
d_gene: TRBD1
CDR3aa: CASSYYSGGSYGYTF
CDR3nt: TGTGCCAGCAGTTACTACTCAGGGGGCAGCTATGGCTACACCTTC

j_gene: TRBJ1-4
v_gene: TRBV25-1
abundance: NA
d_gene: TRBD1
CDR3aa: CASSEPIRDRADEKLFF
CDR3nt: TGTGCCAGCAGTGAACCGATCCGGGACAGGGCGGATGAAAAACTGTTTTTT

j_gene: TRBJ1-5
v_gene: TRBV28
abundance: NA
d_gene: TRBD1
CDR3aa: CASRASGGTYQPQHF
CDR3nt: TGTGCCAGCAGAGCTTCAGGGGGTACATATCAGCCCCAGCATTTT

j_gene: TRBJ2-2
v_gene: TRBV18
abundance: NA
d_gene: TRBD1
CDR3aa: CASSPLSQGAWGTGELFF
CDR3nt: TGTGCCAGCTCACCCCTTTCACAGGGGGCCTGGGGGACCGGGGAGCTGTTTTTT

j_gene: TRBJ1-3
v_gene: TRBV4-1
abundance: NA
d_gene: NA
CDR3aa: CASRETRRWKPAVIYF
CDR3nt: TGCGCCAGCAGGGAGACCCGGAGGTGGAAGCCGGCCGTCATATATTTT

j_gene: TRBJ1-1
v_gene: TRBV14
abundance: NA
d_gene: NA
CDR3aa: CASSQVWRIEAFF
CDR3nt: TGTGCCAGCAGCCAAGTGTGGCGGATTGAAGCTTTCTTT

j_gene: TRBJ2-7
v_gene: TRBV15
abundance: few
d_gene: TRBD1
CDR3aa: CATTPDRGSVNEQYF
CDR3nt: TGTGCCACCACCCCGGACAGGGGGAGTGTAAACGAGCAGTACTTC

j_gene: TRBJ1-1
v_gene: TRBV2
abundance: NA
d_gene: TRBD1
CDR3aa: CASSVGGRTEAFF
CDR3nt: TGTGCCAGCAGTGTAGGGGGCCGGACTGAAGCTTTCTTT

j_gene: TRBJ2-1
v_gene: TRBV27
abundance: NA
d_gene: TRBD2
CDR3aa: CASSLSRLAGRSYNEQFF
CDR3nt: TGTGCCAGCAGTTTGTCGCGGCTAGCGGGACGGTCCTACAATGAGCAGTTCTTC

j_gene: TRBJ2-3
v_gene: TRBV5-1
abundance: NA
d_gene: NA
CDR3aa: CASSSSSVPGTDTQYF
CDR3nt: TGCGCCAGCAGCTCCTCTAGCGTCCCAGGCACAGATACGCAGTATTTT

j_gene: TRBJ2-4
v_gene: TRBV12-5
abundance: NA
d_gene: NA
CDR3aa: CASGLVPGQPELAKNIQYF
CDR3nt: TGTGCTAGTGGTTTGGTACCCGGACAGCCGGAACTAGCCAAAAACATTCAGTACTTC

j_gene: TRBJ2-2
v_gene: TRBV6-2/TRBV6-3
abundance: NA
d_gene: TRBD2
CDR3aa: CASSPGTSAYTGELFF
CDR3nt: TGTGCCAGCAGTCCCGGGACTAGCGCATACACCGGGGAGCTGTTTTTT

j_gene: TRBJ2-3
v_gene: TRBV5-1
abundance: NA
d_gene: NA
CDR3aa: CASSSAPTGLADTQYF
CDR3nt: TGCGCCAGCAGCTCCGCCCCAACAGGGTTGGCAGATACGCAGTATTTT

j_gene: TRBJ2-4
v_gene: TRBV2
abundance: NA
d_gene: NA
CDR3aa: CAINNGLIQAKNIQYF
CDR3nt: TGTGCCATCAACAATGGTCTTATCCAAGCCAAAAACATTCAGTACTTC

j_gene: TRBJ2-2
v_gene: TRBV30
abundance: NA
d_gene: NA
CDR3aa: CAWSVGAGELFF
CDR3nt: TGTGCCTGGAGTGTAGGGGCCGGGGAGCTGTTTTTT

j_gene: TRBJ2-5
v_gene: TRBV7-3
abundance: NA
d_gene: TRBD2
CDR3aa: CASSSGGPETQYF
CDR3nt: TGTGCCAGCAGCTCGGGGGGTCCGGAGACCCAGTACTTC

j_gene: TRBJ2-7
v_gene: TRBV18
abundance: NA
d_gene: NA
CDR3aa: CASSSSGTHSYEQYF
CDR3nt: TGTGCCAGCTCATCCTCCGGGACACATTCCTACGAGCAGTACTTC

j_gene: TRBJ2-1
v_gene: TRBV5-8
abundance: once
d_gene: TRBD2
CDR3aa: CASSGTGLAGGFSYNEQFF
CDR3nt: TGTGCCAGCAGCGGAACGGGACTAGCGGGAGGTTTCTCCTACAATGAGCAGTTCTTC

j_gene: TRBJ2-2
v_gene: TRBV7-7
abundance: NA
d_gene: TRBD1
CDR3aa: CASSSGTVNTGELFF
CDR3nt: TGTGCCAGCAGCTCCGGGACAGTGAACACCGGGGAGCTGTTTTTT

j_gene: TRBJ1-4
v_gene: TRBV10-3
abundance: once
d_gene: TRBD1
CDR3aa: CAISPGTGLVEKLFF
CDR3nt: TGTGCCATCAGCCCCGGGACAGGGCTCGTGGAAAAACTGTTTTTT

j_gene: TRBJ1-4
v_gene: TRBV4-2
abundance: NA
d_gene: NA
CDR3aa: CASSLRRTNGDEKLFF
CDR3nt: TGTGCCAGCAGCCTTCGACGAACTAATGGTGATGAAAAACTGTTTTTT

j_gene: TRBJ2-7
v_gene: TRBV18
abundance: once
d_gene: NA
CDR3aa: CASSPFAGKGLSYEQYF
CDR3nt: TGTGCCAGCTCACCATTTGCAGGGAAGGGGCTTAGCTACGAGCAGTACTTC

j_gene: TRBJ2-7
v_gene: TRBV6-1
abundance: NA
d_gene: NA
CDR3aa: CASSDTYEQYF
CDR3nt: TGTGCCAGCAGTGACACCTACGAGCAGTACTTC

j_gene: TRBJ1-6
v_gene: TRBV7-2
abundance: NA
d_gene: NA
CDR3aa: CASSAQGRVGNSPLHF
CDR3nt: TGTGCCAGCAGCGCCCAGGGCAGGGTGGGGAATTCACCCCTCCACTTT

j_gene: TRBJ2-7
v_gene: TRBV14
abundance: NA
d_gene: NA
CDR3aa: CASSKGRGTFSYEQYF
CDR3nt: TGTGCCAGCAGCAAAGGGCGGGGTACCTTCTCCTACGAGCAGTACTTC

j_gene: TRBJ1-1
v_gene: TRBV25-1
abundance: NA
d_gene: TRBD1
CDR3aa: CASSGEDRGKTEAFF
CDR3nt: TGTGCCAGCAGTGGGGAGGACAGGGGGAAAACTGAAGCTTTCTTT

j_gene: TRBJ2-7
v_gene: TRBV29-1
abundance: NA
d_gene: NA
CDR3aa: CSVRIPGQTSSYEQYF
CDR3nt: TGCAGCGTTAGAATCCCTGGACAGACCTCCTCCTACGAGCAGTACTTC

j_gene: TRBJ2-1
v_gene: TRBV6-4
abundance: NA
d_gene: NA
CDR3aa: CASSRQGSYNEQFF
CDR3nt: TGTGCCAGCAGTCGTCAGGGCTCCTACAATGAGCAGTTCTTC

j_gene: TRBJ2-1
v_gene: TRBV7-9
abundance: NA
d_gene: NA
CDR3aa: CASSSLRFF
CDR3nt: TGTGCCAGCAGTTCCTTGCGGTTCTTC

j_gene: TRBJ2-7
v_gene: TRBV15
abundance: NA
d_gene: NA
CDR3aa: CATSRTVGYEQYF
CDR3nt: TGTGCCACAAGTCGGACAGTCGGCTACGAGCAGTACTTC

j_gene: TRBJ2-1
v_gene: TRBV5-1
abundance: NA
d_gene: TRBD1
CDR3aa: CASSRGQGGNEQFF
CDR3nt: TGCGCCAGCAGCCGGGGACAGGGGGGGAATGAGCAGTTCTTC

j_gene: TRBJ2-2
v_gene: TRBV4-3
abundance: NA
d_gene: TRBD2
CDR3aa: CAPKGVAGDWTGELFF
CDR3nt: TGCGCGCCTAAGGGGGTAGCGGGAGATTGGACCGGGGAGCTGTTTTTT

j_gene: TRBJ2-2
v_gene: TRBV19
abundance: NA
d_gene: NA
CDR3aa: CASSIPRQPGAGELFF
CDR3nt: TGTGCCAGTAGTATCCCCCGGCAGCCCGGGGCCGGGGAGCTGTTTTTT